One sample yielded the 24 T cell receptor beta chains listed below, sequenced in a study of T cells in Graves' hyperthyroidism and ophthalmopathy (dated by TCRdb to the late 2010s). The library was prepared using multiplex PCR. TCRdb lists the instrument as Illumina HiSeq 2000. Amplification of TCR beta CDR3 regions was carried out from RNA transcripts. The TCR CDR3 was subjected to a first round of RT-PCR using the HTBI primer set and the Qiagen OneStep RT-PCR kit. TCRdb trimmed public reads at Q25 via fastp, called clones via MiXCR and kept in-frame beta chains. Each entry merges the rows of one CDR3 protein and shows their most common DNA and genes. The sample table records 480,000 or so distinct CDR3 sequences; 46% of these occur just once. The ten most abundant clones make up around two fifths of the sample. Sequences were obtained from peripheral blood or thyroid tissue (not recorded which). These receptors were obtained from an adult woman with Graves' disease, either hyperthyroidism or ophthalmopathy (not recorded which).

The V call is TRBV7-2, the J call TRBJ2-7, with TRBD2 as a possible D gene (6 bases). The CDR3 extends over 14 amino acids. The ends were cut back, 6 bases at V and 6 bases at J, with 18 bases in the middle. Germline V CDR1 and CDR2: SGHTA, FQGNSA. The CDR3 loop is CASSFTGAWGEQYF. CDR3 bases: TGTGCCAGCAGTTTTACGGGAGCTTGGGGCGAGCAGTACTTC.

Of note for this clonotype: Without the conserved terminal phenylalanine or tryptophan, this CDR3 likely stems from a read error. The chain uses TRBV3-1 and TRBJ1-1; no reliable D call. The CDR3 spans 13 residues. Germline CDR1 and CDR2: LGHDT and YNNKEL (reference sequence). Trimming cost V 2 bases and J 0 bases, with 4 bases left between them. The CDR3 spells CASSQKLNTEAFL. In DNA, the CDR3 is TGTGCCAGCAGCCAAAAGCTGAACACTGAAGCTTTCCTT.

The CDR3 here is CASSLKPAGSWDGYTF. CDR3 sequence (DNA): TGTGCCAGCAGCTTAAAGCCGGCGGGCAGCTGGGATGGCTACACCTTC. The chain has TRBV7-3 and TRBJ1-2; D not certain. Trimming took 1 base from V and 6 from J, leaving 18 bases between them. The CDR3 sequence is 16 residues long. Germline lookup yields CDR1 SGHTA and CDR2 FQGTGA. The full variable domain, with the rest looked up from reference TRBV7-3 and TRBJ1-2, is GAGVSQTPSNKVTEKGKYVELRCDPISGHTALYWYRQSLGQGPEFLIYFQGTGAADDSGLPNDRFFAVRPEGSVSTLKIQRTERGDSAVYLCASSLKPAGSWDGYTFGSGTRLTVV.

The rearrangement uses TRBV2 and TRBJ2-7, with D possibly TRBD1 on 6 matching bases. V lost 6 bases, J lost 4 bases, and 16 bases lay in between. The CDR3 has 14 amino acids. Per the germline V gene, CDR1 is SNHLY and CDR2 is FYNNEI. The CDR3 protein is CASRGAERIYEQYF. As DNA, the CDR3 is TGTGCCAGCAGGGGGGCCGAACGGATTTACGAGCAGTACTTC.

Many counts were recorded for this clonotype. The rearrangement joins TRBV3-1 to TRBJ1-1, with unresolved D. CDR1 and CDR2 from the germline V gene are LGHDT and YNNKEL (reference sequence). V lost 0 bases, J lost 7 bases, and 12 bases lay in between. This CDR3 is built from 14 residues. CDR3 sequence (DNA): TGTGCCAGCAGCCAAGATGGAAATACACTTGAAGCTTTCTTT. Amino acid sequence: CASSQDGNTLEAFF. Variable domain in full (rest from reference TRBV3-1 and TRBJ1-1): DTAVSQTPKYLVTQMGNDKSIKCEQNLGHDTMYWYKQDSKKFLKIMFSYNNKELIINETVPNRFSPKSPDKAHLNLHINSLELGDSAVYFCASSQDGNTLEAFFGQGTRLTVV.

The CDR3 coding sequence is TGCAGTGCTAGAAAGGGGCAGGAGACCCAGTACTTC. This gives the protein CSARKGQETQYF. The chain links TRBV20-1 to TRBJ2-5; weak D call: TRBD1 (5 bases). Germline lookup yields CDR1 DFQATT and CDR2 SNEGSKA (reference sequence). CDR3 length: 12 amino acids. V was clipped by 2 bases and J by 5 bases, with 9 bases between them.

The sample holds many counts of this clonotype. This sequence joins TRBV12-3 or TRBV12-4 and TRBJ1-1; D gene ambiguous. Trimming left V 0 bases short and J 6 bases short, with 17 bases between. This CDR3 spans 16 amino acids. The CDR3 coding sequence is TGTGCCAGCAGTTTAGCGCTGCTAAGGCAGGTCTCTGAAGCTTTCTTT. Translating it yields CASSLALLRQVSEAFF.

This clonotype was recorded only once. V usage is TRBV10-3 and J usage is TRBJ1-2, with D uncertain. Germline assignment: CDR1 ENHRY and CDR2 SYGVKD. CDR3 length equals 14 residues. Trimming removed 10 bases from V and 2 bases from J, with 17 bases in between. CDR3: CASRKAARNYGYTF. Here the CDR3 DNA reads TGTGCCAGCCGTAAAGCAGCAAGGAACTATGGCTACACCTTC.

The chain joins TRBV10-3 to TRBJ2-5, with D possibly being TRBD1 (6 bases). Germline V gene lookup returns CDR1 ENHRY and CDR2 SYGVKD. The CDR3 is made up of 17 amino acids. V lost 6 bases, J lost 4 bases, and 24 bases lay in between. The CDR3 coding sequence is TGTGCCATCAGCCCCGACAGGTGGGGCAACCAGCCAGAGACCCAGTACTTC. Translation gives CAISPDRWGNQPETQYF.

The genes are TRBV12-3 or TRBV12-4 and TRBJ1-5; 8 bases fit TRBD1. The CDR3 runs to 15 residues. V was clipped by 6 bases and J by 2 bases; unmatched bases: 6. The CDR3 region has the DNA TGTGCCAGCAGGCAGGGGGCGAATGGCAATCAGCCCCAGCATTTT. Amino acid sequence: CASRQGANGNQPQHF.

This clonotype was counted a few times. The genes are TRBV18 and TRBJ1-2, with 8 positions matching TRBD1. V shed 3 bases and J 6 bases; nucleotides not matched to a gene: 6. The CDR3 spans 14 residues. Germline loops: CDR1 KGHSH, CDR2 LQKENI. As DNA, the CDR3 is TGTGCCAGCTCACCCCGGACAGGGAACGATGGCTACACCTTC. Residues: CASSPRTGNDGYTF. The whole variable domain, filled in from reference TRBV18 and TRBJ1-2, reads NAGVMQNPRHLVRRRGQEARLRCSPMKGHSHVYWYRQLPEEGLKFMVYLQKENIIDESGMPKERFSAEFPKEGPSILRIQQVVRGDSAAYFCASSPRTGNDGYTFGSGTRLTVV.

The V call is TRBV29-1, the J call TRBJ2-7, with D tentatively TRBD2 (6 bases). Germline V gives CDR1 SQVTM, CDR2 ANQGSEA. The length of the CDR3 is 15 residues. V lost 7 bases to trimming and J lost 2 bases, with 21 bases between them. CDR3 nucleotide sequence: TGCAGCGGCATGACGGGAGAGGGCAAGACCTACGAGCAGTACTTC. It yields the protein CSGMTGEGKTYEQYF.

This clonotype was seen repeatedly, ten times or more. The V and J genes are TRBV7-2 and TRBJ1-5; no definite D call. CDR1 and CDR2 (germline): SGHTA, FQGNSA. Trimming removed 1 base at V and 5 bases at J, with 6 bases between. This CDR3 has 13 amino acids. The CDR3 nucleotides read TGTGCCAGCAGCTTAGAATACGATCAGCCCCAGCATTTT. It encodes CASSLEYDQPQHF.

DNA for the CDR3: TGTGCCACCAGCAGAGATCTTACAGGACGGGTCACCGGGGAGCTGTTTTTT. The encoded protein is CATSRDLTGRVTGELFF. The genes are TRBV15 and TRBJ2-2, with D possibly being TRBD1 (5 bases). Germline-derived CDR1 and CDR2 are LNHNV and YYDKDF (reference sequence). Trimming removed 0 bases at V and 4 bases at J, with 15 bases between. This CDR3 spans 17 amino acids.

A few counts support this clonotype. The CDR3 reads CSGGLAESETQYF. CDR3 DNA: TGCAGCGGCGGACTAGCGGAGTCAGAGACCCAGTACTTC. The V call is TRBV29-1, the J call TRBJ2-5, with 10 bases lining up with TRBD2. CDR3 length: 13 amino acids. Germline V lookup: CDR1 SQVTM, CDR2 ANQGSEA. V lost 7 bases, J lost 4 bases, and 6 bases stayed unmatched.

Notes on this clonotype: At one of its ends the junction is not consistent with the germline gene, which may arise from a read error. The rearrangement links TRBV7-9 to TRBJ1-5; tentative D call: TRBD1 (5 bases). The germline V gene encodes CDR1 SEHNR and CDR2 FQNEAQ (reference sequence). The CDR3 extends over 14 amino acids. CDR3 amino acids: CASSQMGEYQPQHF. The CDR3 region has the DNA TGCGCCAGCAGCCAGATGGGGGAGTATCAGCCCCAGCATTTT. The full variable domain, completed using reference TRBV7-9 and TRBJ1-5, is DTGVSQNPRHKITKRGQNVTFRCDPISEHNRLYWYRQTLGQGPEFLTYFQNEAQLEKSRLLSDRFSAERPKGSFSTLEIQRTEQGDSAMYLCASSQMGEYQPQHFGDGTRLSIL.

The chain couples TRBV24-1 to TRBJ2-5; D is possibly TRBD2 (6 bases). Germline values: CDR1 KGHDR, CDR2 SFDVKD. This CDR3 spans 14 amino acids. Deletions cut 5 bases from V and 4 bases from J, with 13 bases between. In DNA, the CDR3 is TGTGCCACCAGTGCAACGGACGGGGGAGAGACCCAGTACTTC. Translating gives CATSATDGGETQYF.

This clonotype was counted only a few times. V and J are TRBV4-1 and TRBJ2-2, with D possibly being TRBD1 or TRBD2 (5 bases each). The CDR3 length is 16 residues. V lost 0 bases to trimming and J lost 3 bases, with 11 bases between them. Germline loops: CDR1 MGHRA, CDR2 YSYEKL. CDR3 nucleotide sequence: TGCGCCAGCAGCCAAGAGAGGGGCGCCGACACCGGGGAGCTGTTTTTT. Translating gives CASSQERGADTGELFF.

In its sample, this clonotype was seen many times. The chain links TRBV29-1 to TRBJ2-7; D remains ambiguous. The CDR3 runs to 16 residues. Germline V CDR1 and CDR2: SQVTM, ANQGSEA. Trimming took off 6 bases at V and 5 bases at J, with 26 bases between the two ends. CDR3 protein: CSVQEPTPGVMDEQYF. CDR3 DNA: TGCAGCGTCCAAGAGCCTACACCGGGCGTAATGGACGAGCAGTACTTC.

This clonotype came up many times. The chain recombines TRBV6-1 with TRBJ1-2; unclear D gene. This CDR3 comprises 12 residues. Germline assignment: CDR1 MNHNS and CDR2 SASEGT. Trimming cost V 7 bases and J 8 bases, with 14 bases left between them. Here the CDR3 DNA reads TGTGCCAGCAAGACAACCGCCTTGGGCTACACCTTC. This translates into CASKTTALGYTF.

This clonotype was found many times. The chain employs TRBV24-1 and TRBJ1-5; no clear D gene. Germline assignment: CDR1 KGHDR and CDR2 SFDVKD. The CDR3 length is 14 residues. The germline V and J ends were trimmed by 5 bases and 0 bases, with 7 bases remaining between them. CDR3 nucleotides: TGTGCCACCAGTGGCAGTTTTAGCAATCAGCCCCAGCATTTT. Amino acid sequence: CATSGSFSNQPQHF.

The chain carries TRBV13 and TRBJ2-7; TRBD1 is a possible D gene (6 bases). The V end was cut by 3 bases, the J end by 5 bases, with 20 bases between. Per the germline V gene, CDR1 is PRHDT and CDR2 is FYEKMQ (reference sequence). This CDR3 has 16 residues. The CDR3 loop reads CASSLLDRKPVDEQYF. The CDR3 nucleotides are TGTGCCAGCAGCTTGTTAGACAGGAAGCCTGTAGACGAGCAGTACTTC.

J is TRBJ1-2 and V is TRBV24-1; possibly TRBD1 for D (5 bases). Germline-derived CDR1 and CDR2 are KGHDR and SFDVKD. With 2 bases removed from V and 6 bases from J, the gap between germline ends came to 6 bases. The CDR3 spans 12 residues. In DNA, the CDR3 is TGTGCCACCAGTGATTCGGGGCATGGCTACACCTTC. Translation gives CATSDSGHGYTF.

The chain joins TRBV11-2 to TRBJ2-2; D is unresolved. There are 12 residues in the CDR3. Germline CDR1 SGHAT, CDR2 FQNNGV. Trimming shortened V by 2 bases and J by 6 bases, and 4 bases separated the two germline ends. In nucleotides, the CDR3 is TGTGCCAGCAGCTTACGGCCCGGGGAGCTGTTTTTT. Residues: CASSLRPGELFF.